Detailed here is one T cell receptor (beta chain). This sample stems from a study of Ad26.COV2.S vaccination and SARS-CoV-2 variants. Described treatment: roughly 20 received Ad26.COV2.S at low or high dose, single or two shots; several received placebo; per-sample allocation not given. It was on day 63 after the first vaccine or placebo injection that samples were taken. Data came from immunoSEQ multiplex PCR; TCRdb stores just in-frame clones and leaves some out. The sample lists 330,000 or so clones; 90% were seen once. The length of the CDR3 is 14 residues. Trimming took 6 bases from V and 7 from J, leaving 18 bases between them. Per the germline V gene, CDR1 is MNHEY and CDR2 is SVGAGI.

The origin of this receptor is a person aged 18 to 65 who received the Ad26.COV2.S COVID-19 vaccine or a placebo. The chain carries TRBV6-5 and TRBJ1-1; D is unresolved. Sequencing was performed on peripheral blood, taken in a trial of Ad26.COV2.S vaccine versus placebo. DNA for the CDR3: TGTGCCAGCAGATCTCCATCCGAGGCAGGTGAAGCTTTCTTT. Translated: CASRSPSEAGEAFF.